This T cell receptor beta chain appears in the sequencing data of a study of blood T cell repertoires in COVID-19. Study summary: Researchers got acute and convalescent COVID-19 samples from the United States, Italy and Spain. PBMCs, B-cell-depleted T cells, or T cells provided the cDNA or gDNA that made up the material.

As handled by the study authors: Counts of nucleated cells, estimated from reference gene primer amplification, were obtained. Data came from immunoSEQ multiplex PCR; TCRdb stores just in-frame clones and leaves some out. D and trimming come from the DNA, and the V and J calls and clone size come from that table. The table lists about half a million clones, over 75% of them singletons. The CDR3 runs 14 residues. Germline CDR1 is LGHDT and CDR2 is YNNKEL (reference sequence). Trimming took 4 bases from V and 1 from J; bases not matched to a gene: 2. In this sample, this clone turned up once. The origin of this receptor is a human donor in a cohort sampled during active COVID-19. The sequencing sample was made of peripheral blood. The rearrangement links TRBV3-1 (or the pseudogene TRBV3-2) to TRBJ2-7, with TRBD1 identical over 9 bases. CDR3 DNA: TGTGCCAGCAGCCCCGGACAGGGGTCCTACGAGCAGTACTTC. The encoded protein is CASSPGQGSYEQYF.